A selection of T cell receptor beta chains follows, all from one sample in a study of blood T cell repertoires in COVID-19. The protocol was immunoSEQ multiplex PCR, while the TCRdb copy is restricted to in-frame clones and leaves out a portion. The data hold around 260,000 clones, with under 90% observed a single time. The sample was peripheral blood. The receptors originated from a man aged 60 to 69 with acute or convalescent COVID-19. The CDR3 runs from the conserved cysteine through the conserved F or W. A D gene is named only where the DNA matches it firmly. Clone sizes are given selectively: once, few, many, or a class where the clone is expanded.

TRBV7-2	TRBJ1-6	-	-	TGTGCCAGCAGCTTACTGGGGGGGTATAATTCACCCCTCCACTTT	CASSLLGGYNSPLHF
TRBV9	TRBJ2-1	-	TRBD2	TGTGCCAGCAGCACCGCTGGACTAGCGGGGGGGTATCGGCAGTTCTTC	CASSTAGLAGGYRQFF
TRBV10-1	TRBJ2-3	-	-	TGCGCCAGCAGTGAGTCGTGGGCTAGCGCGGATACGCAGTATTTT	CASSESWASADTQYF
TRBV7-9	TRBJ2-7	-	TRBD2	TGTGCCAGCAGCCTAGGGGAGGGACTAGTTGGAGACGAGCAGTACTTC	CASSLGEGLVGDEQYF
TRBV11-3	TRBJ2-1	-	TRBD2	TGTGCCAGCAGCTTAGAACGCGGCGGGAGAGACTCCTACAATGAGCAGTTCTTC	CASSLERGGRDSYNEQFF
TRBV20-1	TRBJ2-5	-	-	TGCAGTGCTAGGCGGGGAGAGACCCAGTACTTC	CSARRGETQYF
TRBV27	TRBJ2-7	-	TRBD1	TGTGCCAGCAGTTTACACCCGACAGGGACAACCTACGAGCAGTACTTC	CASSLHPTGTTYEQYF
TRBV5-1	TRBJ2-5	-	TRBD2	TGCGCCAGCAGCTTGAGGGCGGAGCGGGGCCCAGGGCGGGCCCAGTACTTC	CASSLRAERGPGRAQYF
TRBV5-1	TRBJ1-2	-	TRBD1	TGCGCCAGCAGCTACGGACAGGGGGCGGATGGCTACACCTTC	CASSYGQGADGYTF
TRBV7-8	TRBJ2-1	once	TRBD1	TGTGCCAGCAGTCAAGAGGGTGGTCGTGGCAGGGGGAATGAGCAGTTCTTC	CASSQEGGRGRGNEQFF
TRBV6-5	TRBJ2-7	-	-	TGTGCCAGCAGTTACGACGTCGGGTACGAGCAGTACTTC	CASSYDVGYEQYF
TRBV29-1	TRBJ1-4	-	TRBD1	TGCAGCGTTGGGACAGGGAGTGAAAAACTGTTTTTT	CSVGTGSEKLFF
TRBV7-9	TRBJ1-4	-	-	TGTGCCAGCAGCTCGCGACAGAATGAAAAACTGTTTTTT	CASSSRQNEKLFF
TRBV27	TRBJ2-3	few	TRBD2	TGTGCCAGCAGTTTATATCAAGCGGGAGGGTCAGATACGCAGTATTTT	CASSLYQAGGSDTQYF
TRBV6-5	TRBJ2-5	-	-	TGTGCCAGCAGTTACTGGGACACGACCCAAGAGACCCAGTACTTC	CASSYWDTTQETQYF
TRBV5-4	TRBJ1-2	-	-	TGTGCCAGCATACACGAGGGGAAAGGGGGCTATGGCTACACCTTC	CASIHEGKGGYGYTF
TRBV5-5	TRBJ2-7	few	-	TGTGCCAGCAGCTTGTCCGGGTCCGAGCAGTACTTC	CASSLSGSEQYF
TRBV6-6	TRBJ2-1	-	-	TGTGCCAGCAGTTACTCGACTATGTCTGGAGCGGGGCAGTTCTTC	CASSYSTMSGAGQFF
TRBV5-6	TRBJ2-3	-	-	TGTGCCAGCAGCTTGCACGGGTTCCACACAGATACGCAGTATTTT	CASSLHGFHTDTQYF
TRBV5-6	TRBJ1-2	-	-	TGTGCCAGCAGCTTAACAGGGAACCACTATGGCTACACCTTC	CASSLTGNHYGYTF
TRBV15	TRBJ2-2	-	-	TGTGCCACCAGCAAAACAGGAAGCACCGGGGAGCTGTTTTTT	CATSKTGSTGELFF
TRBV11-2	TRBJ2-7	-	-	TGTGCCAGCAGCCAAGGGGCCTATAACGAGCAGTACTTC	CASSQGAYNEQYF
TRBV28	TRBJ2-7	-	TRBD1	TGTGCCAGCAGGTCACAGGGGGCCCAACGCGAGCAGTACTTC	CASRSQGAQREQYF
TRBV7-9	TRBJ2-7	-	TRBD1	TGTGCCAGCAGGGGAACGGGGACAGGGATCGACGAGCAGTACTTC	CASRGTGTGIDEQYF
TRBV29-1	TRBJ2-7	-	TRBD2	TGCAGCGTTTCTTCGGGAGGGCCGGCGGTTGAGCAGTACTTC	CSVSSGGPAVEQYF
TRBV7-2	TRBJ2-3	-	TRBD2	TGTGCCAGCGGCATAGCGGGAGGTCCTCCCGGGGGGAATACGCAGTATTTT	CASGIAGGPPGGNTQYF
TRBV2	TRBJ1-6	once	TRBD1	TGTGCCAGCAGGGGACAGGGGGTGGGAGGCTCACCCCTCCACTTT	CASRGQGVGGSPLHF
TRBV7-9	TRBJ2-3	few	-	TGTGCCAGCAGCTTAGGCAATTCTGGGGCAAGCACAGATACGCAGTATTTT	CASSLGNSGASTDTQYF
TRBV3-1/TRBV3-2	TRBJ2-1	-	-	TGTGCCAGCAGCCAAGTCGTGACTTACAATGAGCAGTTCTTC	CASSQVVTYNEQFF
TRBV28	TRBJ2-1	-	-	TGTGCCATAAGGGGTTATGATGAGCAGTTCTTC	CAIRGYDEQFF
TRBV27	TRBJ2-7	-	-	TGTGCCAGCAGTGACTTTTCCTACGAGCAGTACTTC	CASSDFSYEQYF
TRBV9	TRBJ1-3	-	TRBD1	TGTGCCAGCAGCGTAGAGGGGACAGCTCATTTCGGGGGAAACACCATATATTTT	CASSVEGTAHFGGNTIYF
TRBV3-1/TRBV3-2	TRBJ2-7	-	-	TGTGCCAGCAGCCAAGAAGGCCGAGGAGAGCAGTACTTC	CASSQEGRGEQYF
TRBV5-6	TRBJ2-7	-	TRBD2	TGTGCCAGCAGCTTGGGAGCGAGCGGGGTATACGAGCAGTACTTC	CASSLGASGVYEQYF
TRBV27	TRBJ2-1	-	-	TGTGCCAGCAGTTCAAAAGGACACGCCCTCAATGAGCAGTTCTTC	CASSSKGHALNEQFF
TRBV11-2	TRBJ1-2	-	-	TGTGCCAGCAGCTTAGCGGGTCTCAGCGAGCTCTATGGCTACACCTTC	CASSLAGLSELYGYTF
TRBV5-4	TRBJ2-2	few	TRBD2	TGTGCCAGCAGCTCCCAGACTAGCGGGAGCCCCGGGGAGCTGTTTTTT	CASSSQTSGSPGELFF
TRBV18	TRBJ1-2	-	TRBD1	TGTGCCAGCTCAGAGGTGACAGGGGGCCGATATGGCTACACCTTC	CASSEVTGGRYGYTF
TRBV7-6	TRBJ2-2	-	TRBD2	TGTGCCAGCAGCTTAACCGGGGGGGCAAGAACCGGGGAGCTGTTTTTT	CASSLTGGARTGELFF
TRBV30	TRBJ1-6	-	TRBD1	TGTGCCTGGAGTGGAAAGACAGGGGGCTCCTATAATTCACCCCTCCACTTT	CAWSGKTGGSYNSPLHF
TRBV21-1	TRBJ2-3	-	-	TGTGCCAGCAGGGGGGGATTCCATACGCAGTATTTT	CASRGGFHTQYF
TRBV18	TRBJ2-3	-	TRBD1	TGTGCCAGCTCACTCTCGACAGGGCTGGTAGATACGCAGTATTTT	CASSLSTGLVDTQYF
TRBV5-4	TRBJ2-3	-	-	TGTGCCAGCAGCTTGGCGGTAAGCAGCACAGATACGCAGTATTTT	CASSLAVSSTDTQYF
TRBV7-9	TRBJ2-3	-	TRBD1	TGTGCCAGCAGCGCCCGGGACAGAAGCACAGATACGCAGTATTTT	CASSARDRSTDTQYF
TRBV11-2	TRBJ2-5	-	TRBD2	TGTGCCAGCAGCGTCGGACTAGCGGGAGAAGAGACCCAGTACTTC	CASSVGLAGEETQYF